What follows is one T cell receptor beta chain and its context. Its antigen target is currently unknown. Per-base qualities were not stored, and no clone one base away is much larger. Spanning cysteine to phenylalanine, the CDR3 consists of 16 amino acids. The only DNA kept is the CDR3, 48 bases in frame from the first base. CDR1 and CDR2, per the germline V gene, are SGDLS and YYNGEE. V gives up 1 base and J gives up 1 base, and the segment between their germline ends measures 13 bases. The collaborating institutions used their own protocols to collect whole blood in K2EDTA tubes. For TCRbeta analysis, collaborators shipped samples as frozen whole blood, isolated PBMCs, or DNA extracted from either of those sample types. This specimen belongs to a study of blood T cell repertoires in COVID-19 (dated by TCRdb to the early 2020s). For the wider study: Collaborator samples came from the United States, Italy and Spain and covered acute and convalescent phases of COVID-19. Samples were obtained from the ongoing ImmuneRACE study (first 160 participants) and from some 1,300 subjects provided by 6 global collaborators. The repertoires were released in a freely available public database meant as a resource for research on the immune response to SARS-CoV-2. HLA class I and class II types, where available, came from metadata supplied by the sample provider rather than from assay-based typing. The prospective study material was composed of cDNA or gDNA derived from T cells, B-cell-depleted T cells, or PBMCs. A de-identified subject ID, COVID-19 status, age in years and sex were almost always included in the sample metadata. Subjects who had been exposed to COVID-19, were actively infected with it, or had recovered from it provided the deeply sampled blood TCRbeta repertoires that made up the dataset. Broad study findings and their caveats: The quantity of clinical and demographic metadata differed by source and by participant and was supplied without curation.

TCRbeta CDR3 regions were amplified from genomic DNA using the immunoSEQ Assay, a bias-controlled multiplex PCR. Per the authors' processing: The number of nucleated cells in each sample was estimated by amplification of reference gene primers within the assay. To quantify the absolute abundance of each unique TCRbeta CDR3 rearrangement, sequence reads were collapsed and filtered. For each sample, productive Simpson clonality was calculated as the square root of Simpson's diversity index across productive rearrangements. This immuneACCESS table, as held by TCRdb, lists in-frame sequences with V and J called but not all clones. Of the missing ones, under half trace to an unresolved V gene in checked studies; the others have no known cause. V and J calls and clone size follow that table, whereas D and trimming were derived from the DNA. Here the sample has 54,000 or so clones; roughly 91% occur a single time. The ten most abundant clones make up about 7.8% of the sample.

This sequence uses TRBV9 and TRBJ2-3; the best D guess is TRBD1, with 6 bases matching. Sequencing input: peripheral blood. This receptor was identified in a man over 45 with active COVID-19. The CDR3 protein is CASSVQGQIGTDTQYF. The DNA sequence reads TGTGCCAGCAGCGTACAAGGACAGATCGGCACAGATACGCAGTATTTT.